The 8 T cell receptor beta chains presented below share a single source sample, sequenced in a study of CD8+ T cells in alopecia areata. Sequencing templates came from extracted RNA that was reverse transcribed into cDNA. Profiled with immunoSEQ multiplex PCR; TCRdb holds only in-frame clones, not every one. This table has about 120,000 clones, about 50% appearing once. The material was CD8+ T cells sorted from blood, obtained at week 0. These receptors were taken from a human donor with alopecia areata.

Here the CDR3 reads CASSSGVAQYF. The CDR3 coding sequence is TGTGCCAGCAGTTCGGGTGTTGCCCAGTACTTC. The chain combines TRBV5-8 with TRBJ2-5; no clear D gene. The CDR3 contains 11 residues. Germline V CDR1 and CDR2: SGHTS, YDEGEE. V was cut by 5 bases and J by 9 bases, with 11 bases left in between. Supplemented by reference TRBV5-8 and TRBJ2-5, the full variable domain reads EAGVTQSPTHLIKTRGQQATLRCSPISGHTSVYWYQQALGLGLQFLLWYDEGEERNRGNFPPRFSGRQFPNYSSELNVNALELEDSALYLCASSSGVAQYFGPGTRLLVL.

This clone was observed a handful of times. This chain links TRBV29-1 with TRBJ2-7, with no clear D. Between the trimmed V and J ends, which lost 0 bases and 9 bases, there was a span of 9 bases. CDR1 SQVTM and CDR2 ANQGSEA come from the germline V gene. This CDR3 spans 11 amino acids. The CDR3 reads CSVEEGLGQYF. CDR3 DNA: TGCAGCGTTGAAGAAGGGCTGGGGCAGTACTTC.

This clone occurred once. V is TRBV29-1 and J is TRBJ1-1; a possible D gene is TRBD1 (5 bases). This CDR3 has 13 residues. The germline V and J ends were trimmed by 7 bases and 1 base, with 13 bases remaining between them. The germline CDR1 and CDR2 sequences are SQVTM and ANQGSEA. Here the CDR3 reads CSGTGLTNTEAFF. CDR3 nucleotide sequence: TGCAGCGGGACGGGACTGACGAACACTGAAGCTTTCTTT.

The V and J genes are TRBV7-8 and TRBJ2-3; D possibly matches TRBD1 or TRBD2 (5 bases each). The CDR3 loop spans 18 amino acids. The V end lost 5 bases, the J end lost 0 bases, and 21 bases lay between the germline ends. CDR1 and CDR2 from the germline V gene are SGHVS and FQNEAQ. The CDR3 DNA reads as TGTGCCAGCAGCGCGACTCAGAGAAGGGACGATAGCACAGATACGCAGTATTTT. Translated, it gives CASSATQRRDDSTDTQYF. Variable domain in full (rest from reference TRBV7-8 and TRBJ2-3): GAGVSQSPRYKVAKRGQDVALRCDPISGHVSLFWYQQALGQGPEFLTYFQNEAQLDKSGLPSDRFFAERPEGSVSTLKIQRTQQEDSAVYLCASSATQRRDDSTDTQYFGPGTRLTVL.

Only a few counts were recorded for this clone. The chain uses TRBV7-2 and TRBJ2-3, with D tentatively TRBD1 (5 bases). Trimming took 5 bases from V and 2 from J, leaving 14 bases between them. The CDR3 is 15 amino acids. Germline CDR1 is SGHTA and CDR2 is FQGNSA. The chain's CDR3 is CASSPRQITTDTQYF. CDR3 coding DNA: TGTGCCAGCAGCCCCCGACAGATAACCACAGATACGCAGTATTTT.

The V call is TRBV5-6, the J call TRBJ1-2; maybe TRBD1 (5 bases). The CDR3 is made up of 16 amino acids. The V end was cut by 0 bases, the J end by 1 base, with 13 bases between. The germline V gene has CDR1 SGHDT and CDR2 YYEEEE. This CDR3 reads CASSLAGTSRNYGYTF. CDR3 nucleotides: TGTGCCAGCAGCTTGGCTGGGACCTCCCGTAACTATGGCTACACCTTC.

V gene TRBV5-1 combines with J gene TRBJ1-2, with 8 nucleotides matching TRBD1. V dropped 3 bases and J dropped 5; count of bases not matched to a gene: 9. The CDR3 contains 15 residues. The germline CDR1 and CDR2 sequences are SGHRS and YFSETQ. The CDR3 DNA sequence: TGCGCCAGCAGCTGGTCGGGACAGGATCTATATGGCTACACCTTC. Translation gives CASSWSGQDLYGYTF. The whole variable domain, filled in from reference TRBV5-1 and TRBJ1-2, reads KAGVTQTPRYLIKTRGQQVTLSCSPISGHRSVSWYQQTPGQGLQFLFEYFSETQRNKGNFPGRFSGRQFSNSRSEMNVSTLELGDSALYLCASSWSGQDLYGYTFGSGTRLTVV.

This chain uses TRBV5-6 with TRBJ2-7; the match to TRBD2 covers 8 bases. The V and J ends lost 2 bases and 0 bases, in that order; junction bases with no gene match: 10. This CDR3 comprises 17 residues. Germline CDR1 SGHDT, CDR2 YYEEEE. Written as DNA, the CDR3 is TGTGCCAGCAGCTTTATCGAGCGGGGGTACCGCTCCTACGAGCAGTACTTC. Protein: CASSFIERGYRSYEQYF.